This T cell receptor (beta chain) was obtained from a study of T cell responses to AZD1222 COVID-19 vaccine. Remarks on this clone: As yet, its antigen is unknown.

This CDR3 has 15 residues. V lost 1 base and J lost 1, with 8 bases in between. The germline V gene has CDR1 LGHDT and CDR2 YNNKEL (reference sequence). The table came from immunoSEQ multiplex PCR; TCRdb's copy has only in-frame clones and leaves some out. The repertoire holds roughly 130,000 clones, 92% seen once, with around 1.9% in the top ten. Whole-study results and caveats: Only 5 to 7 individuals given AZD1222 were seropositive at baseline. Nearly half of spike-specific TCRs reportedly target variant regions that are unmutated in the B.1.351 and B.1.1.7 variants. It should be noted that donors were predominantly white British and more often female, and clonal diversity was possibly underestimated.

Sequencing was performed on peripheral blood, taken on day 0 of AZD1222 vaccination. V is TRBV3-1 (or the pseudogene TRBV3-2) and J is TRBJ1-3; D unresolved. The sequence was obtained from an adult in good health. CDR3 in DNA: TGTGCCAGCAGCCAAGTGGTGATATCTGGAAACACCATATATTTT. Translated, it gives CASSQVVISGNTIYF.